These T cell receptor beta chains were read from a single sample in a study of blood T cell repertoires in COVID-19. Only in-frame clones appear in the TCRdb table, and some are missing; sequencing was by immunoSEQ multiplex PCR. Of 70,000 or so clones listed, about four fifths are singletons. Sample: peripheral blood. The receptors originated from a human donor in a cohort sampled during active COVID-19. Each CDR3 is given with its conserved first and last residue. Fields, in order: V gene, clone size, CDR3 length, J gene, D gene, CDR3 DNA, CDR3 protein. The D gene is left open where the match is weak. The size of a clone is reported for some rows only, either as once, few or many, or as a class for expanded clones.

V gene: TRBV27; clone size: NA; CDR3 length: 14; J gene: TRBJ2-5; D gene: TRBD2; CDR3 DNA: TGTGCCAGCAGTTACTCTAGCGGCCAAGAGACCCAGTACTTC; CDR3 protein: CASSYSSGQETQYF
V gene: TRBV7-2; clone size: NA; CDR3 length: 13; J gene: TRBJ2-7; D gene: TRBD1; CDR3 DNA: TGTGCCAGCAGCTTTACAGGGGCAGACGAGCAGTACTTC; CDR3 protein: CASSFTGADEQYF
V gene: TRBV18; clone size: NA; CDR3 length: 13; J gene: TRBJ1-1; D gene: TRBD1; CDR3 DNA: TGTGCCAGCTCACGTACAGGGGACACTGAAGCTTTCTTT; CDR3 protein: CASSRTGDTEAFF
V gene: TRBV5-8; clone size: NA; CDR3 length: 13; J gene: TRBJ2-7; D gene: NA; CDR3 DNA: TGTGCCAGCAGCTTCAGGGGGGCTGGAGAGCAGTACTTC; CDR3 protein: CASSFRGAGEQYF
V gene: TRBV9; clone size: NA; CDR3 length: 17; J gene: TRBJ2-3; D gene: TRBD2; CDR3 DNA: TGTGCCAGCAGCGTAGCTGGGCTAGCGGACAGCACAGATACGCAGTATTTT; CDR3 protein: CASSVAGLADSTDTQYF
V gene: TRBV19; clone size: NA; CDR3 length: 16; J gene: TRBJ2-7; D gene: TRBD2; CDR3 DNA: TGTGCCAGTAGTATAGGATTAGCGGGAGGGCCAGACGAGCAGTACTTC; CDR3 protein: CASSIGLAGGPDEQYF
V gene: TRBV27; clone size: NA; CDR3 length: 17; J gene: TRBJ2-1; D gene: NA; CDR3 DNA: TGTGCCAGCACCAAAAGAAACCCAGGACTTCCCTACAATGAGCAGTTCTTC; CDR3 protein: CASTKRNPGLPYNEQFF
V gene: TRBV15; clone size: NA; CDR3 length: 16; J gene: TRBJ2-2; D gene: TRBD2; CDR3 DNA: TGTGCCACCAGCAGAGTGAATAGCGGGAGTTCCGGGGAGCTGTTTTTT; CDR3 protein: CATSRVNSGSSGELFF
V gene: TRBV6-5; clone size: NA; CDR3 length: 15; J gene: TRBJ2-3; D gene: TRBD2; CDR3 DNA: TGTGCCAGCGCTCCAGCGGGAAAGTCGGTCGATACGCAGTATTTT; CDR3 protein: CASAPAGKSVDTQYF
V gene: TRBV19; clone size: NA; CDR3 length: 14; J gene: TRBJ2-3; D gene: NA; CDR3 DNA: TGTGCCAGTAGTATTTCAGGGGGCACAGATACGCAGTATTTT; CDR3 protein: CASSISGGTDTQYF
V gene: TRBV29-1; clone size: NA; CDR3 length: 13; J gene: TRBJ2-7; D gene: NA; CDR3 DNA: TGCAGCGCCGGGAATGCCCCGATAGGCGAGCAGTACTTC; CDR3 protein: CSAGNAPIGEQYF
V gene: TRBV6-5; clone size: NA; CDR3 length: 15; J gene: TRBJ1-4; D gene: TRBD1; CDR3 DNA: TGTGCCAGCAGTTACAAGACAGGGGTTAATGAAAAACTGTTTTTT; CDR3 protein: CASSYKTGVNEKLFF
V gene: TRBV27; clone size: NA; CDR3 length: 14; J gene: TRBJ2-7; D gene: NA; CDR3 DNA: TGTGCCAGCAGTCCACCGGGACAAACATACGAGCAGTACTTC; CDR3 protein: CASSPPGQTYEQYF
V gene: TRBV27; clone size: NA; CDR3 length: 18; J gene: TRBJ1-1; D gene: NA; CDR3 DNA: TGTGCCAGCAGTTTACTGGGGAGTGGGTTTAAAATGAACACTGAAGCTTTCTTT; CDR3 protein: CASSLLGSGFKMNTEAFF
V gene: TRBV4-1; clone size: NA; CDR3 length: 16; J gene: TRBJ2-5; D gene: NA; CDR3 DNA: TGCGCCAGCAGCCAAGATAACGACGGCGGCGGGGAGACCCAGTACTTC; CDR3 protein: CASSQDNDGGGETQYF
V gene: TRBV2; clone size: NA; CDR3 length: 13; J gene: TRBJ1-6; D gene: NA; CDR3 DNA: TGTGCCGGAGACAGGAAGGGCAACTCACCCCTCCACTTT; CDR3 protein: CAGDRKGNSPLHF
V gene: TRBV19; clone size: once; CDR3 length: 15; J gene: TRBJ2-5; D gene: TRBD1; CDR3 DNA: TGTGCCAGTAGTATCTCTCAGGGGGTAGCGGAGACCCAGTACTTC; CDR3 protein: CASSISQGVAETQYF
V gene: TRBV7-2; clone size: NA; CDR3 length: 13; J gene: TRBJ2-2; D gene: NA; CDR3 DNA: TGTGCCAGCAGCTCCAACGGGGGCGGGGAGCTGTTTTTT; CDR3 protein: CASSSNGGGELFF
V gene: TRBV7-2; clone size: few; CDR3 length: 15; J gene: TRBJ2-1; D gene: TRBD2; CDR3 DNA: TGTGCCAGCAGCTTACTAGCGGGAGGGGTCAATGAGCAGTTCTTC; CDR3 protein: CASSLLAGGVNEQFF
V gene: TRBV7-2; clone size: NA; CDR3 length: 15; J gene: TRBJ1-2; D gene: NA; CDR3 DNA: TGTGCCAGCAGCACTAGGGACTTGCCTAACTATGGCTACACCTTC; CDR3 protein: CASSTRDLPNYGYTF
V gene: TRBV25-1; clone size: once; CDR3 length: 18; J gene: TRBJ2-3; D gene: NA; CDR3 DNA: TGTGCCAGCAGTGAAGTGTTGGGGGCTAGCGGTCCGTGGGATACGCAGTATTTT; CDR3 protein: CASSEVLGASGPWDTQYF
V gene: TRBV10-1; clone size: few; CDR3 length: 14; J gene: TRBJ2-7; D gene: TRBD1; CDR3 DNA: TGCGCCAGCAGTGAGCTTACGACAGGGCTCGAGCAGTACTTC; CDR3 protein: CASSELTTGLEQYF
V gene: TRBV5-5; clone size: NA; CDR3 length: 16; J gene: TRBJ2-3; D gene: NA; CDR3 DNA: TGTGCCAGCAGCTCCCCTAGCAGCTTAGGCACAGATACGCAGTATTTT; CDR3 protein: CASSSPSSLGTDTQYF
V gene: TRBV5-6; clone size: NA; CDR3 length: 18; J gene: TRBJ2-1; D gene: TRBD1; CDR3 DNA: TGTGCCAGCAGCTTAAGCCGAACGGGACAGGGTTTAGGTAATGAGCAGTTCTTC; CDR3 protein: CASSLSRTGQGLGNEQFF
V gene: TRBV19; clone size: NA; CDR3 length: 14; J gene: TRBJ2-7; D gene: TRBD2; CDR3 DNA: TGTGCCACCCAGGTAGCGGGAGGAACCTACGAGCAGTACTTC; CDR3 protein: CATQVAGGTYEQYF
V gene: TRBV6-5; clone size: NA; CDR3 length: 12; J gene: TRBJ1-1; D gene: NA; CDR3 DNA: TGTGCCAGCAGCCAACAGGCTTCTGAAGCCTTCTTT; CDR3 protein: CASSQQASEAFF
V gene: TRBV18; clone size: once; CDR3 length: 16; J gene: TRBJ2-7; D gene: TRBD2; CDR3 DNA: TGTGCCAGCTCACCGGGACTAGCGGGACCAACCTACGAGCAGTACTTC; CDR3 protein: CASSPGLAGPTYEQYF
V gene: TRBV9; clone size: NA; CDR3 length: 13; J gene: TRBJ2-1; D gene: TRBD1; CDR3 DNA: TGTGCCAGCAGCGGGACAGGGGGCAATGAGCAGTTCTTC; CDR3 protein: CASSGTGGNEQFF
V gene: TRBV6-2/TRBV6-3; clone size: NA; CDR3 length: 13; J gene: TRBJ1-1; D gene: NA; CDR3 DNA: TGTGCCAGCAGCCGCACGGAGCGCACTGAAGCTTTCTTT; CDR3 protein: CASSRTERTEAFF
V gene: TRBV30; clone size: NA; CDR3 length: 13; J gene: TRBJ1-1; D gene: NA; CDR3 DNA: TGTGCCTGGAGTTCGGGACAGAACACTGAAGCTTTCTTT; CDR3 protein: CAWSSGQNTEAFF
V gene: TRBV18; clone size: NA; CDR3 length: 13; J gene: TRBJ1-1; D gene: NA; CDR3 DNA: TGTGCCAGCTCCTCGGGGGGTGAGACTGAAGCTTTCTTT; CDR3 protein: CASSSGGETEAFF
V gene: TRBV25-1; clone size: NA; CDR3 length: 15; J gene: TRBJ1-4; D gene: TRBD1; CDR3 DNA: TGTGCCAGCAGTGAATTGGGACAGGGAATTGAAAAACTGTTTTTT; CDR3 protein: CASSELGQGIEKLFF
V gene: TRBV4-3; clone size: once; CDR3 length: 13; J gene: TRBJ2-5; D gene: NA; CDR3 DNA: TGCGCCAGCAGCCAAGAAGAGGGAGAGACCCAGTACTTC; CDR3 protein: CASSQEEGETQYF
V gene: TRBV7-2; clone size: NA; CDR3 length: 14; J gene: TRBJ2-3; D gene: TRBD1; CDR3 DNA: TGTGCCAGCAGCTTAGACAGGGGGACAGATACGCAGTATTTT; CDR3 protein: CASSLDRGTDTQYF
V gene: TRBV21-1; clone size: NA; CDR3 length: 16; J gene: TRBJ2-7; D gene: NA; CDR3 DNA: TGTGCCAGCAGCAACAAATTAAAGGACAGGGGAGACGAGCAGTACTTC; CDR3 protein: CASSNKLKDRGDEQYF
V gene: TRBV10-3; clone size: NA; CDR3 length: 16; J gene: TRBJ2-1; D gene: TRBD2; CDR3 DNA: TGTGCCATCAGTGAGTCGTTAACTAGCGGTTACAATGAGCAGTTCTTC; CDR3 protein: CAISESLTSGYNEQFF
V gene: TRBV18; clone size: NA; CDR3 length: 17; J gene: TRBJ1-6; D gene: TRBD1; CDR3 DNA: TGTGCCAGCTCACCACGGGGACAGAGCTCCTATAATTCACCCCTCCACTTT; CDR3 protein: CASSPRGQSSYNSPLHF
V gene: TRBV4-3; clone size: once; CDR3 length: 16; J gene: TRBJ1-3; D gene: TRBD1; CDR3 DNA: TGCGCCAGCAGCCAATACAGGGGGCCAGGCGGAAACACCATATATTTT; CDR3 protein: CASSQYRGPGGNTIYF
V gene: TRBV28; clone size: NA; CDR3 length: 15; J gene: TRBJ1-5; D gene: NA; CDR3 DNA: TGTGCCAGCAGTTTATTTGCCCAGACAGAACAGCCCCAGCATTTT; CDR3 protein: CASSLFAQTEQPQHF
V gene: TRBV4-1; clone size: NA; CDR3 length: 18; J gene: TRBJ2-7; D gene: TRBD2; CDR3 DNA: TGCGCCAGCAGCCAAGTCAACCCCGGGACTAGCCTCCACTACGAGCAGTACTTC; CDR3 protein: CASSQVNPGTSLHYEQYF
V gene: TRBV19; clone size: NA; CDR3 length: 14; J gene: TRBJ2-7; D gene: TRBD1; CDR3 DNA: TGTGCCAGTAGTACCCGGGACAGGGACTACGAGCAGTACTTC; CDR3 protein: CASSTRDRDYEQYF
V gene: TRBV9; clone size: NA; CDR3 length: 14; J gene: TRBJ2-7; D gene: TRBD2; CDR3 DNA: TGTGCCAGCAGCGTAGGTTTCTCGGGAGGCGAGCAGTACTTC; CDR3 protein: CASSVGFSGGEQYF
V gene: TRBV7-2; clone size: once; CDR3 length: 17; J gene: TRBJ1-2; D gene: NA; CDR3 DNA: TGTGCCAGCAGCTCGGGAAGAACGTCTATATCCATCTATGGCTACACCTTC; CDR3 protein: CASSSGRTSISIYGYTF
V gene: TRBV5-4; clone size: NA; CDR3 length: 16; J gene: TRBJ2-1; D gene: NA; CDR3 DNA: TGTGCCAGCAGCCTAAGCTTACCAGGACAGCTCAATGAGCAGTTCTTC; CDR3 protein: CASSLSLPGQLNEQFF
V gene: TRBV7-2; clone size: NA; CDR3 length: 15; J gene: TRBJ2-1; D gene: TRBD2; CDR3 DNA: TGTGCCAGCAAAACGAGACTAGCGGTCTACAATGAGCAGTTCTTC; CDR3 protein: CASKTRLAVYNEQFF
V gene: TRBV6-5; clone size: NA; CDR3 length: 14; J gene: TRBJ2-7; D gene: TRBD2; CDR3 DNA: TGTGCCAGCAGGCACAGTAGCGGGACCTACGAGCAGTACTTC; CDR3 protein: CASRHSSGTYEQYF
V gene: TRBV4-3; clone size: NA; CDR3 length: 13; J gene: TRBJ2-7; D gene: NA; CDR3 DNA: TGCGCCAGCAGCCAAGCGACAGGCCTTCTACAGTACTTC; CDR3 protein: CASSQATGLLQYF
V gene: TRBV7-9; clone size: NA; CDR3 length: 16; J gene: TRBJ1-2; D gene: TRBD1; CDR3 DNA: TGTGCCAGCAGCTCCCAAGGACAGGGCCCACCACGCGGCTACACCTTC; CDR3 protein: CASSSQGQGPPRGYTF
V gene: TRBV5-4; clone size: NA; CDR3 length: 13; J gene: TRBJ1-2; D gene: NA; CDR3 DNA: TGTGCCAGCAGCCGGGACACCCTGGGAGGCTACACCTTC; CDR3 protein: CASSRDTLGGYTF
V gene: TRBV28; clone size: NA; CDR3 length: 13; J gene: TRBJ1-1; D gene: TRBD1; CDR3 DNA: TGTGCCAGCAGGAACACAGGGGACGCTGAAGCTTTCTTT; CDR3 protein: CASRNTGDAEAFF